Below are 32 T cell receptor beta chains sequenced from a single sample in a study of cytomegalovirus exposure and HLA in healthy donors. PCR primers comprised 60 Vbeta and 13 Jbeta primers. The method was immunoSEQ multiplex PCR; TCRdb's version includes in-frame clones alone and lacks a portion of them. The repertoire has some 170,000 clones, about 79% of them found once; the top ten carry almost 6.5%. The sample was PBMCs. All receptors come from a man between 40 and 49 years old in good health and CMV-seropositive.

The genes are TRBV7-7 and TRBJ2-5, with 7 bases matching TRBD2. Germline CDR1 reads SSHAT; CDR2 reads FNYEAQ (reference sequence). The CDR3 length is 15 residues. J gave up 4 bases and V 8 bases, and 13 bases lay outside the gene matches. The CDR3 region is CASSLGAGEGETQYF. CDR3 nucleotides: TGTGCCAGCTCCCTGGGTGCGGGAGAGGGAGAGACCCAGTACTTC.

V usage is TRBV6-1 and J usage is TRBJ2-3; the D gene is possibly TRBD2 (5 bases). Germline V lookup: CDR1 MNHNS, CDR2 SASEGT. CDR3 length equals 13 residues. Trimming stripped 7 bases from V and 2 bases from J, with 10 bases between. DNA for the CDR3: TGTGCCAGCACCCGGGAAGTCACAGATACGCAGTATTTT. Its protein product is CASTREVTDTQYF.

The chain combines TRBV2 with TRBJ2-1, with a weak D call TRBD1 (5 bases). The ends were cut back, 3 bases at V and 9 bases at J, with 15 bases in the middle. This CDR3 contains 14 residues. Germline V gives CDR1 SNHLY, CDR2 FYNNEI. The CDR3 sequence is CASSEDPQVVEQFF. CDR3 DNA sequence: TGTGCCAGCAGTGAGGACCCACAGGTCGTTGAGCAGTTCTTC. The whole variable domain, filled in from reference TRBV2 and TRBJ2-1, reads EPEVTQTPSHQVTQMGQEVILRCVPISNHLYFYWYRQILGQKVEFLVSFYNNEISEKSEIFDDQFSVERPDGSNFTLKIRSTKLEDSAMYFCASSEDPQVVEQFFGPGTRLTVL.

The chain joins TRBV6-5 to TRBJ2-7; 9 nucleotides line up with TRBD1. Looked up from germline, CDR1 is MNHEY and CDR2 is SVGAGI. The CDR3 has 13 amino acids. Trimming cost V 8 bases and J 4 bases; bases outside gene matches: 6. CDR3 sequence: CASRPGTGYEQYF. DNA for the CDR3: TGTGCCAGCCGTCCCGGGACAGGGTACGAGCAGTACTTC.

This clone was counted only a few times. The chain combines TRBV30 with TRBJ1-2; TRBD1 is a possible D gene (6 bases). This CDR3 has 12 residues. Trimming left V 3 bases short and J 5 bases short, with 10 bases between. Germline V CDR1 and CDR2: GTSNPN, SVGIG (reference sequence). The chain's CDR3 is CAWSLQGYGYTF. CDR3 bases: TGTGCCTGGAGCCTACAGGGATATGGCTACACCTTC.

This rearrangement joins TRBV11-2 to TRBJ2-5; D may be TRBD1 (6 bases). The DNA end is a closer match to TRBJ2-7, so the J assignment may be wrong. CDR1 and CDR2 from the germline V gene are SGHAT and FQNNGV. This CDR3 is 17 amino acids long. CDR3 coding DNA: TGTGCCAGCAGCTTAGATGGGGTGTGGGGGCTCTCCTACGAGCAGTACTTC. Its protein is CASSLDGVWGLSYEQYF.

V gene TRBV5-4 combines with J gene TRBJ2-3; 13 nucleotides match TRBD2. Germline assignment: CDR1 SGHNT and CDR2 YYREEE (reference sequence). This CDR3 spans 17 amino acids. J was trimmed by 3 bases and V by 3 bases; bases with no gene match: 7. CDR3 nucleotide sequence: TGTGCCAGCAGCTCGCCGACTAGCGGGAGGACGACAGATACGCAGTATTTT. Translated, it gives CASSSPTSGRTTDTQYF. The complete variable domain, with remaining parts taken from reference TRBV5-4 and TRBJ2-3, reads ETGVTQSPTHLIKTRGQQVTLRCSSQSGHNTVSWYQQALGQGPQFIFQYYREEENGRGNFPPRFSGLQFPNYSSELNVNALELDDSALYLCASSSPTSGRTTDTQYFGPGTRLTVL.

The CDR3 sequence is CASSVGTSGRAVRSEQFF. The CDR3 DNA follows: TGTGCCAGCAGCGTTGGGACTAGCGGGAGGGCCGTGAGGAGTGAGCAGTTCTTC. The chain combines TRBV9 with TRBJ2-1; 16 nucleotides line up with TRBD2. The CDR3 runs 18 residues. Trimming at V came to 2 bases and at J to 9 bases, leaving 11 bases not matched to a gene. The V gene's germline CDR1 is SGDLS and CDR2 YYNGEE.

The rearrangement joins TRBV2 to TRBJ2-3; the match to TRBD2 covers 7 bases. Germline V CDR1 and CDR2: SNHLY, FYNNEI. V lost 6 bases and J lost 2; bases outside the gene matches: 8. This CDR3 is 15 amino acids long. The DNA for the CDR3 is TGTGCCAGCAGGGGGACTACCCTTCACACAGATACGCAGTATTTT. Residues: CASRGTTLHTDTQYF.

This chain connects TRBV7-2 to TRBJ2-3; a weak D match, TRBD1 (8 bases). Per germline, CDR1 SGHTA and CDR2 FQGNSA. Trimming removed 4 bases from V and 6 bases from J, with 17 bases in between. This CDR3 spans 15 amino acids. The CDR3 DNA sequence: TGTGCCAGCAGCTCCATCGGACAGGGAGGGGATACGCAGTATTTT. It encodes CASSSIGQGGDTQYF.

The V gene is TRBV6-6, the J gene TRBJ2-2; no firm D call. Trimming stripped 2 bases from V and 4 bases from J, with 14 bases between. Germline V gene lookup returns CDR1 MNHNY and CDR2 SVGAGI (reference sequence). The CDR3 consists of 16 residues. The CDR3 is CASSYKAALGTGELFF. CDR3 in DNA: TGTGCCAGCAGTTACAAGGCGGCTTTGGGCACCGGGGAGCTGTTTTTT.

V is TRBV11-3 and J is TRBJ2-7; D perhaps matches TRBD1 (6 bases). Per germline, CDR1 SGHNT and CDR2 YENEEA. CDR3 size: 14 residues. V was clipped by 11 bases and J by 3 bases, with 20 bases between them. The CDR3 is CAALLGTRHYEQYF. The CDR3 DNA reads as TGTGCCGCGCTCCTCGGGACACGGCACTACGAGCAGTACTTC.

The rearrangement uses TRBV5-6 and TRBJ2-1; no definite D call. The CDR3 loop spans 15 amino acids. CDR1 and CDR2 from the germline V gene are SGHDT and YYEEEE. Trimming removed 4 bases from V and 3 bases from J, with 14 bases in between. The CDR3 region is CASSPPLILYNEQFF. CDR3 sequence (DNA): TGTGCCAGCAGCCCGCCACTGATCCTCTACAATGAGCAGTTCTTC.

The V and J genes are TRBV5-4 and TRBJ2-2; D may be TRBD2 (5 bases). The CDR3 covers 15 residues. CDR1 and CDR2 from the germline V gene are SGHNT and YYREEE (reference sequence). The V end was cut by 4 bases, the J end by 1 base, with 11 bases between. As DNA, the CDR3 is TGTGCCAGCAGCACGGACGGACTGAACACCGGGGAGCTGTTTTTT. Protein product: CASSTDGLNTGELFF.

This chain joins TRBV29-1 and TRBJ1-2, with TRBD1 matching over 8 bases. The CDR3 sequence is 10 residues long. Germline V gene lookup returns CDR1 SQVTM and CDR2 ANQGSEA. Trimming took 7 bases from V and 12 from J; bases not matched to a gene: 7. The CDR3 protein is CSARTGRDTF. DNA for the CDR3: TGCAGCGCGAGGACAGGGCGTGACACCTTC.

The chain carries TRBV4-2 and TRBJ1-2, with D unresolved. Germline assignment: CDR1 LGHNA and CDR2 YNFKEQ. This CDR3 has 11 residues. V gave up 0 bases and J gave up 9 bases, with 5 bases separating them. This CDR3 reads CASSQEQSYTF. CDR3 in DNA: TGTGCCAGCAGCCAAGAGCAGAGCTACACCTTC.

The table lists this clone with a count of one. The V call is TRBV11-2, the J call TRBJ2-4; 8 bases align to TRBD2. This CDR3 has 13 amino acids. Germline loops: CDR1 SGHAT, CDR2 FQNNGV. V trimming: 4 bases; J trimming: 7 bases; junction bases outside the gene matches: 3. The CDR3 protein is CASSSGLANIQYF. The CDR3 nucleotides read TGTGCCAGCAGCTCAGGACTAGCCAACATTCAGTACTTC. Complete variable domain (other parts from reference TRBV11-2 and TRBJ2-4): EAGVAQSPRYKIIEKRQSVAFWCNPISGHATLYWYQQILGQGPKLLIQFQNNGVVDDSQLPKDRFSAERLKGVDSTLKIQPAKLEDSAVYLCASSSGLANIQYFGAGTRLSVL.

V usage is TRBV4-1 and J usage is TRBJ2-5; unclear D gene. Trimming removed 8 bases from V and 8 bases from J, with 15 bases in between. Germline-derived CDR1 and CDR2 are MGHRA and YSYEKL. The CDR3 spans 12 residues. CDR3 coding DNA: TGCGCCAGCGGCCTCCCCCGCGAAACCCAGTACTTC. It encodes CASGLPRETQYF.

The chain employs TRBV21-1 and TRBJ2-3; TRBD1, as called in the table, went unchecked against the DNA. TRBV21-1 is shown as a pseudogene. The CDR3 has 18 amino acids. CDR3 sequence reads: CASSKLVYLGTGTDTQYF. Here the CDR3 DNA reads TGTGCCAGCAGCAAATTGGTTTATTTGGGCACAGGCACAGATACGCAGTATTTT.

The chain employs TRBV27 and TRBJ1-1; D call uncertain. The germline gives CDR1 MNHEY, CDR2 SMNVEV (reference sequence). The CDR3 has 15 amino acids. Trimming shortened V by 0 bases and J by 1 base, and 9 bases separated the two germline ends. CDR3 amino acids: CASSLSRRGNTEAFF. The CDR3 DNA sequence: TGTGCCAGCAGTTTATCGCGGCGGGGGAACACTGAAGCTTTCTTT.

The chain carries TRBV30 and TRBJ2-7, with 10 bases matching TRBD1. The CDR3 contains 14 residues. The junction had 5 bases not matched to a gene; V was cut back by 0 bases and J by 6 bases. Looked up from germline, CDR1 is GTSNPN and CDR2 is SVGIG (reference sequence). CDR3: CAWSVFGTGAEQYF. The CDR3 DNA reads as TGTGCCTGGAGTGTATTCGGGACAGGGGCCGAGCAGTACTTC.

Only one count was recorded for this clone. The rearrangement links TRBV27 to TRBJ2-7; D is unresolved. Germline CDR1 is MNHEY and CDR2 is SMNVEV (reference sequence). This CDR3 has 9 residues. V shed 8 bases and J shed 7 bases, with 6 bases lying between them. In DNA, the CDR3 is TGTGCCAGCCAAATTGAGCAGTACTTC. Residues: CASQIEQYF.

The chain combines TRBV5-1 with TRBJ2-1; a possible D gene is TRBD2 (6 bases). The CDR3 totals 14 residues. Germline V CDR1 and CDR2: SGHRS, YFSETQ. Deletions cut 5 bases from V and 2 bases from J, with 11 bases between. The CDR3 loop is CASRPGETYNEQFF. The CDR3 DNA sequence: TGCGCCAGCAGGCCGGGAGAGACCTACAATGAGCAGTTCTTC. The whole variable domain, filled in from reference TRBV5-1 and TRBJ2-1, reads KAGVTQTPRYLIKTRGQQVTLSCSPISGHRSVSWYQQTPGQGLQFLFEYFSETQRNKGNFPGRFSGRQFSNSRSEMNVSTLELGDSALYLCASRPGETYNEQFFGPGTRLTVL.

The V call is TRBV5-1, the J call TRBJ2-5; TRBD2 agrees at 9 bases. Gene TRBJ2-7 matches the end of the DNA better, so the J call may be wrong. The CDR3 sequence is 16 residues long. CDR1 is SGHRS, CDR2 YFSETQ, per germline. CDR3 loop: CASSLGGLAGADEQYF. In DNA form, the CDR3 reads TGCGCCAGCAGCTTGGGGGGACTAGCTGGAGCCGACGAGCAGTACTTC.

The chain is built from TRBV5-1 and TRBJ2-7; TRBD2 agrees at 16 bases. The V segment lost 3 bases and the J segment 6 bases; nucleotides outside the gene matches: 6. The CDR3 extends over 16 amino acids. Germline CDR1 reads SGHRS; CDR2 reads YFSETQ. Here the CDR3 reads CASSSGLAGGPGEQYF. The CDR3 DNA is TGCGCCAGCAGCTCGGGACTAGCGGGAGGGCCAGGCGAGCAGTACTTC. Combining the CDR3 with reference TRBV5-1 and TRBJ2-7 gives the whole variable domain KAGVTQTPRYLIKTRGQQVTLSCSPISGHRSVSWYQQTPGQGLQFLFEYFSETQRNKGNFPGRFSGRQFSNSRSEMNVSTLELGDSALYLCASSSGLAGGPGEQYFGPGTRLTVT.

The gene calls are TRBV13 and TRBJ2-4, with 7 positions matching TRBD2. Germline CDR1 and CDR2: PRHDT and FYEKMQ (reference sequence). J was trimmed by 8 bases and V by 4 bases; bases with no gene match: 8. This CDR3 has 14 amino acids. The CDR3: CASSSPWAGDIQYF. The CDR3 DNA is TGTGCCAGCAGCTCTCCCTGGGCGGGGGACATTCAGTACTTC.

The chain combines TRBV19 with TRBJ1-5; possibly TRBD1 for D (6 bases). Germline CDR1 LNHDA, CDR2 SQIVND (reference sequence). The CDR3 length is 14 residues. V lost 8 bases and J 2 bases, leaving 13 bases between the germline ends. The CDR3 nucleotides are TGTGCCAGTGATTACAGGGTGGGCAATCAGCCCCAGCATTTT. This codes for CASDYRVGNQPQHF.

This chain joins TRBV6-4 and TRBJ2-2; 7 bases are shared with TRBD2. The CDR3 covers 14 residues. CDR1 and CDR2 from the germline V gene are MRHNA and SNTAGT. V dropped 0 bases and J dropped 6; count of bases not matched to a gene: 1. In nucleotides, the CDR3 is TGTGCCAGCAGTGACTCGCGGGAGTCCGGGGAGCTGTTTTTT. Translating it yields CASSDSRESGELFF.

The chain recombines TRBV10-1 with TRBJ2-3; maybe TRBD1 (5 bases). CDR1 WNHNN and CDR2 SYGVQD come from the germline V gene (reference sequence). This CDR3 has 12 residues. V was cut by 6 bases and J by 6 bases, with 10 bases left in between. The DNA of the CDR3 is TGCGCCAGCAGCCAAGGGGATGATACGCAGTATTTT. Its protein is CASSQGDDTQYF.

CDR3 sequence reads: CASSERELETQYF. CDR3 coding DNA: TGTGCCAGTAGTGAACGGGAGTTAGAGACCCAGTACTTC. This chain joins TRBV19 and TRBJ2-5, with D possibly matching TRBD2 (6 bases). Germline V lookup: CDR1 LNHDA, CDR2 SQIVND (reference sequence). Trimming took 5 bases from V and 4 from J, leaving 11 bases between them. The CDR3 spans 13 residues.

This clone was found once. V is TRBV5-6 and J is TRBJ2-2; 10 bases map to TRBD2. The CDR3 spans 16 residues. V was pared by 5 bases and J by 5 bases, with 9 bases of the junction left unmatched. CDR1 is SGHDT and CDR2 is YYEEEE in the germline V gene. The chain's CDR3 is CASRSSGSPLTGELFF. The CDR3 coding sequence is TGTGCCAGCAGGTCTAGCGGGAGTCCTCTTACCGGGGAGCTGTTTTTT.

The chain combines TRBV7-9 with TRBJ2-3; maybe TRBD2 (7 bases). Per the germline V gene, CDR1 is SEHNR and CDR2 is FQNEAQ (reference sequence). V lost 6 bases and J lost 3, with 16 bases in between. The CDR3 contains 15 residues. The CDR3 DNA reads as TGTGCCAGCAGTTCAGGGGAGGGGAGGACAGATACGCAGTATTTT. Its protein is CASSSGEGRTDTQYF.